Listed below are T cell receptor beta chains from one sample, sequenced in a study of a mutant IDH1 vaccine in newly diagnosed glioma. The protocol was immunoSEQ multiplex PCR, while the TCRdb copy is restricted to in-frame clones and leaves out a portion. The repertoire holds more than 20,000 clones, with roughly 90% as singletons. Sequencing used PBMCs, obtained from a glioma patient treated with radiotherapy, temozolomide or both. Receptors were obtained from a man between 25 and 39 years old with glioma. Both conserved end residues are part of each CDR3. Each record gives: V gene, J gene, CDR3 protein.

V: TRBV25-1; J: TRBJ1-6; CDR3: CASSEVWGSSPLHF
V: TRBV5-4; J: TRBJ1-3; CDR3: CASSRGGAGNTIYF
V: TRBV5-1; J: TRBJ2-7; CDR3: CASSLNLYMSYEQYF
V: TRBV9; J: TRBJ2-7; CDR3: CASSVASQGSHEQYF
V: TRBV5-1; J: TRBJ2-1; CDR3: CASSLDDRFEQFF
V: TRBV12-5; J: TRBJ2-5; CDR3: CASGSQETQHF
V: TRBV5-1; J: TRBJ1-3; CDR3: CASSSEGYGNTIYF
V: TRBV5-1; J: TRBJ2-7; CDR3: CASSRDVFGEQYF
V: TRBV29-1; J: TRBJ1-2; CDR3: CSVEGGEYGYTF
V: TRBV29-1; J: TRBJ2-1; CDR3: CSAPGLGPVNEQFF
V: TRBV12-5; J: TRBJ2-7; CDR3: CASGSGVTHYYYEQYF
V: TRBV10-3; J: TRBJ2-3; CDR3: CAISEVSSPDTQYF
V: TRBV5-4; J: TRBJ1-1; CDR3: CASSYKEGTEAFF